The 13 T cell receptor beta chains listed next were all sequenced from one sample in a study of blood T cell repertoires in COVID-19. Here immunoSEQ multiplex PCR was the method, and the copy in TCRdb shows in-frame clones only, minus some. This repertoire shows nearly 95,000 clones, roughly 90% found once; its top ten account for approximately 1.5%. Sequencing used peripheral blood. These receptors came from a human donor with active COVID-19. The donor label of this sample is uncertain.

This chain links TRBV28 with TRBJ1-2, with D possibly TRBD1 on 5 matching bases. Trimming took 8 bases from V and 1 from J, leaving 17 bases between them. The CDR3 is made up of 15 amino acids. Germline V CDR1 and CDR2: MDHEN, SYDVKM. The CDR3 DNA sequence: TGTGCCAGCGGGCGGGGCGGCGGACATAACTATGGCTACACCTTC. Protein product: CASGRGGGHNYGYTF.

The chain is built from TRBV6-5 and TRBJ2-7, with D possibly being TRBD1 (7 bases). V was trimmed by 6 bases and J by 2 bases, leaving 14 bases between them. The CDR3 is made up of 14 amino acids. Germline values: CDR1 MNHEY, CDR2 SVGAGI. The CDR3 protein is CASSRTGEAYEQYF. The CDR3, as DNA: TGTGCCAGCAGCAGAACAGGGGAGGCCTACGAGCAGTACTTC.

This clone was observed once. The V gene is TRBV4-3, the J gene TRBJ1-1; 8 bases match TRBD1. CDR3 length: 15 residues. The ends lost 2 bases at V and 10 bases at J; junction bases unmatched: 12. Germline CDR1 and CDR2: LGHNA and YSLEER. The CDR3 DNA follows: TGCGCCAGCAGCCAAACAAGCAGGGACAGGTCTTCAGCTTTCTTT. This sequence encodes CASSQTSRDRSSAFF.

V gene TRBV6-5 combines with J gene TRBJ2-4; 7 nucleotides line up with TRBD1. Germline CDR1 is MNHEY and CDR2 is SVGAGI. The CDR3 totals 13 residues. J gave up 3 bases and V 10 bases, and 6 bases lay outside the gene matches. The CDR3 sequence is CATRRDSKNIQYF. Written as DNA, the CDR3 is TGTGCCACACGCCGGGACAGCAAAAACATTCAGTACTTC.

The V and J genes are TRBV5-1 and TRBJ2-3, with 9 bases that match TRBD2. The germline V gene encodes CDR1 SGHRS and CDR2 YFSETQ. V was clipped by 4 bases and J by 4 bases; unmatched bases: 4. This CDR3 has 14 residues. CDR3 sequence (DNA): TGCGCCAGCAGCCCTAGCGGGGTTCCAGATACGCAGTATTTT. Encoded protein: CASSPSGVPDTQYF.

The chain has TRBV9 and TRBJ1-1; D unresolved. The CDR3 contains 13 residues. Trimming shortened V by 6 bases and J by 4 bases, and 13 bases separated the two germline ends. Germline-derived CDR1 and CDR2 are SGDLS and YYNGEE. The CDR3 DNA follows: TGTGCCAGCAACGCTGATCCGGGCACTGAAGCTTTCTTT. This gives the protein CASNADPGTEAFF. The complete variable domain, with remaining parts taken from reference TRBV9 and TRBJ1-1, reads DSGVTQTPKHLITATGQRVTLRCSPRSGDLSVYWYQQSLDQGLQFLIQYYNGEERAKGNILERFSAQQFPDLHSELNLSSLELGDSALYFCASNADPGTEAFFGQGTRLTVV.

This rearrangement joins TRBV2 to TRBJ2-7, with 9 bases that match TRBD2. Germline lookup yields CDR1 SNHLY and CDR2 FYNNEI. This CDR3 contains 15 residues. V trimming: 6 bases; J trimming: 2 bases; junction bases outside the gene matches: 8. CDR3: CASSPRAGGPYEQYF. In DNA, the CDR3 is TGTGCCAGCAGCCCCCGGGCGGGGGGGCCCTACGAGCAGTACTTC. The full variable domain, its missing parts supplied by reference TRBV2 and TRBJ2-7, is EPEVTQTPSHQVTQMGQEVILRCVPISNHLYFYWYRQILGQKVEFLVSFYNNEISEKSEIFDDQFSVERPDGSNFTLKIRSTKLEDSAMYFCASSPRAGGPYEQYFGPGTRLTVT.

The chain carries TRBV19 and TRBJ1-1; D remains unclear. Trimming took off 2 bases at V and 7 bases at J, with 11 bases between the two ends. There are 13 residues in the CDR3. Germline V gene data show CDR1 as LNHDA and CDR2 as SQIVND (reference sequence). CDR3 sequence: CASSISTVVEAFF. CDR3 bases: TGTGCCAGTAGTATATCAACAGTTGTTGAAGCTTTCTTT.

The V and J genes are TRBV2 and TRBJ2-1; D might be TRBD2 (6 bases). The CDR3 extends over 15 amino acids. From germline, CDR1 is SNHLY and CDR2 FYNNEI. The germline V and J ends were trimmed by 0 bases and 7 bases, with 13 bases remaining between them. CDR3 bases: TGTGCCAGCAGTGAAGCGCTTGTGGGGGGTAATGAGCAGTTCTTC. Its translation: CASSEALVGGNEQFF.

The rearrangement links TRBV5-6 to TRBJ1-4, with 9 bases that match TRBD1. The ends lost 1 base at V and 6 bases at J; junction bases unmatched: 7. CDR3 size: 16 residues. In germline, CDR1 is SGHDT, CDR2 YYEEEE. CDR3 sequence (DNA): TGTGCCAGCAGCTTGAGGTGGACAGGGGAAGATGAAAAACTGTTTTTT. Translation gives CASSLRWTGEDEKLFF.

The CDR3 DNA sequence: TGCGCCAGCAGCCCCGGAGGCCCGGTTGGAAACACCATATATTTT. It yields the protein CASSPGGPVGNTIYF. The chain carries TRBV4-1 and TRBJ1-3; D is unresolved. CDR3 length: 15 amino acids. The germline CDR1 and CDR2 sequences are MGHRA and YSYEKL. The germline V and J ends were trimmed by 4 bases and 3 bases, with 13 bases remaining between them.

This chain joins TRBV19 and TRBJ1-2; a weak D match, TRBD1 (6 bases). The CDR3 has 16 residues. V lost 4 bases to trimming and J lost 5 bases, with 20 bases between them. The germline CDR1 and CDR2 sequences are LNHDA and SQIVND (reference sequence). CDR3 protein: CASSRGPVTVMYGYTF. CDR3 DNA: TGTGCCAGTAGTAGGGGGCCAGTCACCGTTATGTATGGCTACACCTTC.

This chain connects TRBV4-1 to TRBJ2-7; D is perhaps TRBD2 (6 bases). The length of the CDR3 is 15 residues. V lost 4 bases and J 7 bases, leaving 20 bases between the germline ends. Germline V gene data show CDR1 as MGHRA and CDR2 as YSYEKL. The CDR3 sequence: CASSPGEPAVWEQYF. The CDR3 DNA is TGCGCCAGCAGCCCGGGGGAACCGGCTGTATGGGAGCAGTACTTC.